This T cell receptor (beta chain) is drawn from a study of blood T cell repertoires in COVID-19. V lost 0 bases and J 2 bases, leaving 12 bases between the germline ends. From germline, CDR1 is SGHRS and CDR2 YFSETQ. The CDR3 contains 15 residues. Assay used: immunoSEQ multiplex PCR; TCRdb lists only in-frame clones, some missing. There are 50,000 to 75,000 clones in the sample; 65% to 80% occur only once, and about 18% lies in the top ten. The TCR comes from a man in his 60s with acute or convalescent COVID-19. The gene calls are TRBV5-1 and TRBJ2-7; possibly TRBD1 for D (5 bases). Sequenced: peripheral blood. The CDR3 region has the DNA TGCGCCAGCAGCTTGGAGGCCAGGGCGACCTACGAGCAGTACTTC. Translating it yields CASSLEARATYEQYF.